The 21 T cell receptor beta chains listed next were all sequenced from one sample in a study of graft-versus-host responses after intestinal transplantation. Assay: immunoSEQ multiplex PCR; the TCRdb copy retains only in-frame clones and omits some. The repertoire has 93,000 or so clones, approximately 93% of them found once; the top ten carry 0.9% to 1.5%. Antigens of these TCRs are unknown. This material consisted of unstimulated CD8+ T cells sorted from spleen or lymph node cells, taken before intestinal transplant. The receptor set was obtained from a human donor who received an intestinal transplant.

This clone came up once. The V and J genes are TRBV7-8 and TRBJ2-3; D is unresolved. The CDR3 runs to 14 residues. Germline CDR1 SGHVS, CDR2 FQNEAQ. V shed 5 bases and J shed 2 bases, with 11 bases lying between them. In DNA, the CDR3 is TGTGCCAGCAGCGCGAACATGCACACAGATACGCAGTATTTT. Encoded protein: CASSANMHTDTQYF.

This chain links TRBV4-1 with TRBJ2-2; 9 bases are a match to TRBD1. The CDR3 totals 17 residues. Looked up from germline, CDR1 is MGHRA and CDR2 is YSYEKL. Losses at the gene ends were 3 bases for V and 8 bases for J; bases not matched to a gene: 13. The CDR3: CASSQFRGQGGKGELFF. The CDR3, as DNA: TGCGCCAGCAGCCAGTTTAGGGGACAGGGTGGAAAGGGGGAGCTGTTTTTT.

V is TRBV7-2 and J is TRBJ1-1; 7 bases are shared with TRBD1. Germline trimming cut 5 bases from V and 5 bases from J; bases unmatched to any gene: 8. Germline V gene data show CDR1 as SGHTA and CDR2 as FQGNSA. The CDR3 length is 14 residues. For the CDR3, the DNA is TGTGCCAGCAGCCAGGGGGTAGGAATGACTGAAGCTTTCTTT. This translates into CASSQGVGMTEAFF.

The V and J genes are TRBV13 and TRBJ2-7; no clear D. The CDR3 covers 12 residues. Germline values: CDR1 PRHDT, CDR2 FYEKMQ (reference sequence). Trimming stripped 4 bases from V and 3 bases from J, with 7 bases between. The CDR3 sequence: CASSSSYYEQYF. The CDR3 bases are TGTGCCAGCAGCTCCTCGTACTACGAGCAGTACTTC.

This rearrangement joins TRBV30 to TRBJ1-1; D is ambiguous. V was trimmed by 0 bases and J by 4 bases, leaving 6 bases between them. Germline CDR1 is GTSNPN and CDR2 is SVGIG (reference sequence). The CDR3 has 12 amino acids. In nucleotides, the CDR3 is TGTGCCTGGAGTGTACTCGGCACTGAAGCTTTCTTT. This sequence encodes CAWSVLGTEAFF.

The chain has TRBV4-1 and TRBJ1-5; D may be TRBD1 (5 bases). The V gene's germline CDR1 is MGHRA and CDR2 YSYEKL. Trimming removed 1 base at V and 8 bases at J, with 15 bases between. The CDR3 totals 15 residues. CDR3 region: CASSQAGPLQEPQHF. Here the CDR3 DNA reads TGCGCCAGCAGCCAAGCCGGGCCTCTACAGGAGCCCCAGCATTTT.

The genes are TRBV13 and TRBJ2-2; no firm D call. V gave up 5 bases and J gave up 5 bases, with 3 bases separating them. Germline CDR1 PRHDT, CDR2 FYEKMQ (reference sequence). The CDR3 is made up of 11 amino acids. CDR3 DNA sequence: TGTGCCAGCAGCATTACCGGGGAGCTGTTTTTT. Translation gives CASSITGELFF.

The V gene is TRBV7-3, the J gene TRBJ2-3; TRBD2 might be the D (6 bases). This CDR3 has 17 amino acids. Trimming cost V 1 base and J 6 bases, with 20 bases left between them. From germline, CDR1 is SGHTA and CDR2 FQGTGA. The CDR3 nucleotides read TGTGCCAGCAGCTTAATGGAGGGCCTTGTGCTAGGCGATACGCAGTATTTT. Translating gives CASSLMEGLVLGDTQYF.

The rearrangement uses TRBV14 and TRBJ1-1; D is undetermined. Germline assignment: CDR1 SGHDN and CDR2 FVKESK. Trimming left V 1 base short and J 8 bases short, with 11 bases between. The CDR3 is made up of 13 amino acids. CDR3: CASSQALTEEAFF. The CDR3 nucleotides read TGTGCCAGCAGCCAAGCCCTTACAGAAGAAGCTTTCTTT.

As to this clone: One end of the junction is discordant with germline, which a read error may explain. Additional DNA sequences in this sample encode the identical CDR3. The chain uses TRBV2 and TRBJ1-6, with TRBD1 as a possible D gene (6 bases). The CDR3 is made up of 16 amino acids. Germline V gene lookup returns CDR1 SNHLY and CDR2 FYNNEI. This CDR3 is CASSDGTLSYNSPLHF. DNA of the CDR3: TGTGCCAGCAGTGACGGGACACTCTCCTATAATTCACCCCTTCACTTT.

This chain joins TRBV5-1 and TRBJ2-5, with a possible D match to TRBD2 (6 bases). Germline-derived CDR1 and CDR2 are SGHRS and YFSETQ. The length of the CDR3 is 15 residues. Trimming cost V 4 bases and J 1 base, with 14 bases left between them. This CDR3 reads CASSRRTNFQETQYF. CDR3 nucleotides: TGCGCCAGCAGCCGAAGGACTAACTTCCAAGAGACCCAGTACTTC.

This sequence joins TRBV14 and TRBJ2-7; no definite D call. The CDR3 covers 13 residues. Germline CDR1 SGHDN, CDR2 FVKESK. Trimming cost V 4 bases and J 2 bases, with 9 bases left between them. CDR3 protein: CASSLKAPYEQYF. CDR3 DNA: TGTGCCAGCAGCCTTAAAGCTCCCTACGAGCAGTACTTC. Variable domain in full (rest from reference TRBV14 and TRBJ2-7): EAGVTQFPSHSVIEKGQTVTLRCDPISGHDNLYWYRRVMGKEIKFLLHFVKESKQDESGMPNNRFLAERTGGTYSTLKVQPAELEDSGVYFCASSLKAPYEQYFGPGTRLTVT.

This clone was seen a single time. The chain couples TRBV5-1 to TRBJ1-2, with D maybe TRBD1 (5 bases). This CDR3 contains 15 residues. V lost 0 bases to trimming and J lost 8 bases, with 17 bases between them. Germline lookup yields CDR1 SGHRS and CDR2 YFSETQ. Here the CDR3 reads CASSLGVSGGDGYTF. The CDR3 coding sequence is TGCGCCAGCAGCTTGGGGGTTTCGGGGGGTGACGGCTACACCTTC.

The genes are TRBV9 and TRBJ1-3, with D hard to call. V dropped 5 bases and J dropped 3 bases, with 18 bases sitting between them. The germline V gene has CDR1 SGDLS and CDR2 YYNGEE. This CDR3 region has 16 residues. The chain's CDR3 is CASSDTSGGIGNTIYF. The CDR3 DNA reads TGTGCCAGCAGTGATACATCGGGAGGGATTGGAAACACCATATATTTT.

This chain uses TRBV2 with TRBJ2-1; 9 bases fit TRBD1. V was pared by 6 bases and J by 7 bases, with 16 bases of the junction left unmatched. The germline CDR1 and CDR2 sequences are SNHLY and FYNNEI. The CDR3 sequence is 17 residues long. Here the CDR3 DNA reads TGTGCCAGCAGCGCCCCTACAGGGGGCGCAAAGGGGAATGAGCAGTTCTTC. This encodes CASSAPTGGAKGNEQFF.

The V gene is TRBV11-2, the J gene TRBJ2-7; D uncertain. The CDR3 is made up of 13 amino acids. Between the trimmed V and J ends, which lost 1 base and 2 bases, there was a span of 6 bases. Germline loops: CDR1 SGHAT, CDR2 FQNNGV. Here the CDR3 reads CASSLGLTYEQYF. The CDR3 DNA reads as TGTGCCAGCAGCTTAGGACTTACCTACGAGCAGTACTTC.

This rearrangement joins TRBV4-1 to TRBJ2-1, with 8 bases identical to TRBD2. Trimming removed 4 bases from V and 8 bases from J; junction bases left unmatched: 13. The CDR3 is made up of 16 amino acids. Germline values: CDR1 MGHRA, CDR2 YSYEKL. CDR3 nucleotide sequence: TGCGCCAGCAGCCCGCGCTACGGGGGGGGCACCGATGAGCAGTTCTTC. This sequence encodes CASSPRYGGGTDEQFF.

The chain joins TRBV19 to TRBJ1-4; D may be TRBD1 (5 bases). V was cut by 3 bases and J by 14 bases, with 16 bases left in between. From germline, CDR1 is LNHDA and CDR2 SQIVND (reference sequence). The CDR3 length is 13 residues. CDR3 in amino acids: CASSILGAGNLFF. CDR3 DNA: TGTGCCAGTAGTATCCTTGGGGCCGGCAATCTGTTTTTT.

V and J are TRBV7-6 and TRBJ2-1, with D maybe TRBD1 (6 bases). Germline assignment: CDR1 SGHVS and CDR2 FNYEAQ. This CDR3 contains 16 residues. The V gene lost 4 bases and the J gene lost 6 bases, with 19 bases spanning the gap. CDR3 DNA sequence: TGTGCCAGCAGCTCTTACGACAGGTCCACTCCCAATGAGCAGTTCTTC. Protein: CASSSYDRSTPNEQFF.

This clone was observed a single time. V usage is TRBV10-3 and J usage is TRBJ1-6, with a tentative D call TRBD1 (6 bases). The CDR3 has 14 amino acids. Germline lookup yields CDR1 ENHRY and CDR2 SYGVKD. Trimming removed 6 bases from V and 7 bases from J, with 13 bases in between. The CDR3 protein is CAIRDTGSNSPLHF. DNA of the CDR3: TGTGCCATCAGGGATACAGGGTCCAATTCACCCCTCCACTTT.

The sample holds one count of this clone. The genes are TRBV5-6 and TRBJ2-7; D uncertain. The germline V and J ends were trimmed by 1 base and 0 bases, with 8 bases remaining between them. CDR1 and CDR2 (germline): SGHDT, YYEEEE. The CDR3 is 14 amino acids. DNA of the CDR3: TGTGCCAGCAGCTTGCTACTGAGCTCCTACGAGCAGTACTTC. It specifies CASSLLLSSYEQYF.